The 27 T cell receptor beta chains below come from one sample, sequenced in a study of T-cell reconstitution after alpha-beta-depleted transplantation in children. Unique molecular identifiers were incorporated into the prepared TCRbeta library. Via MiXCR, TCRdb re-called the PCR reads, giving one row per CDR3 protein. Counted here are around 450,000 distinct CDR3 sequences, 43% occurring once; the ten biggest clones make up under 30%. The sequencing here drew on PBMCs, taken before TCRalphabeta/CD19-depleted stem cell transplant. These receptors all come from a girl under 10 years old with aplastic anemia, due to receive a stem cell transplant.

The chain employs TRBV28 and TRBJ2-1, with 12 bases aligning to TRBD2. V shed 7 bases, J shed 9 bases, and the junction held 10 bases outside the gene matches. This CDR3 spans 15 amino acids. CDR1 is MDHEN and CDR2 is SYDVKM in the germline V gene. CDR3 residues: CASTKLAGGPGEQFF. In DNA form, the CDR3 reads TGTGCCAGCACTAAACTAGCGGGAGGCCCGGGTGAGCAGTTCTTC.

This chain connects TRBV29-1 to TRBJ2-1; TRBD2 aligns across 12 bases. CDR1 is SQVTM, CDR2 ANQGSEA, per germline. V dropped 4 bases and J dropped 4; count of bases not matched to a gene: 2. The CDR3 runs 14 residues. The CDR3 DNA follows: TGCAGCGTTGCTAGCGGGGGGGGGTACAATGAGCAGTTCTTC. Translating gives CSVASGGGYNEQFF.

V gene TRBV10-1 combines with J gene TRBJ1-6; no clear D. Per the germline V gene, CDR1 is WNHNN and CDR2 is SYGVQD (reference sequence). V lost 4 bases and J 6 bases, leaving 7 bases between the germline ends. The CDR3 runs 13 residues. The CDR3 spells CASSVEPNSPLHF. In nucleotides, the CDR3 is TGCGCCAGCAGTGTGGAACCTAATTCACCCCTCCACTTT.

This clonotype was picked up a small number of times. This chain connects TRBV5-1 to TRBJ2-1; TRBD1 agrees at 8 bases. Germline V CDR1 and CDR2: SGHRS, YFSETQ. J lost 10 bases, V lost 1 base, and 7 bases had no gene match. This CDR3 region has 14 residues. Here the CDR3 reads CASSLHGPGGEQFF. For the CDR3, the DNA is TGCGCCAGCAGCTTGCATGGGCCAGGGGGCGAGCAGTTCTTC.

A few counts support this clonotype. The chain employs TRBV20-1 and TRBJ1-5, with D tentatively TRBD1 (6 bases). Trimming pared 2 bases from V and 4 bases from J, leaving 15 bases between. This CDR3 is 15 amino acids long. Germline CDR1 DFQATT, CDR2 SNEGSKA (reference sequence). CDR3 protein: CSARRQDSLNQPQHF. In DNA, the CDR3 is TGCAGTGCTAGACGGCAGGACAGCCTAAATCAGCCCCAGCATTTT.

This clonotype has more than one count but fewer than ten. The V gene is TRBV18, the J gene TRBJ1-6; D possibly corresponds to TRBD1 (6 bases). The germline gives CDR1 KGHSH, CDR2 LQKENI. V lost 6 bases, J lost 1 base, and 13 bases lay in between. The CDR3 covers 16 residues. CDR3 DNA: TGTGCCAGCTCGGCTACGGGGGCATCCTATAATTCACCCCTCCACTTT. This sequence encodes CASSATGASYNSPLHF.

Only a few counts were recorded for this clonotype. The V gene is TRBV27, the J gene TRBJ2-2; D is unclear. The germline V gene has CDR1 MNHEY and CDR2 SMNVEV (reference sequence). V was cut by 4 bases and J by 0 bases, with 3 bases left in between. This CDR3 spans 13 amino acids. CDR3: CASSYSNTGELFF. CDR3 nucleotides: TGTGCCAGCAGTTATTCGAACACCGGGGAGCTGTTTTTT.

This chain joins TRBV5-1 and TRBJ2-1; 13 bases match TRBD2. CDR1 and CDR2 from the germline V gene are SGHRS and YFSETQ. The CDR3 sequence is 15 residues long. V shed 2 bases and J 8 bases; nucleotides not matched to a gene: 4. For the CDR3, the DNA is TGCGCCAGCAGCTTACTAGCGGGAGGGCTGGATGAGCAGTTCTTC. This sequence encodes CASSLLAGGLDEQFF.

The V call is TRBV5-1, the J call TRBJ2-5; 11 bases match TRBD2. The J segment lost 0 bases and the V segment lost 2 bases, leaving 3 bases of the junction unmatched. Germline lookup yields CDR1 SGHRS and CDR2 YFSETQ. The CDR3 length is 16 residues. CDR3 amino acids: CASSFPSGRHQETQYF. For the CDR3, the DNA is TGCGCCAGCAGCTTTCCTAGCGGGAGGCACCAAGAGACCCAGTACTTC.

This clonotype was counted between two and nine times. A read error is possible here, since a much larger clone lies one base away. The chain combines TRBV20-1 with TRBJ2-3; 7 nucleotides match TRBD1. Trimming removed 4 bases from V and 2 bases from J; junction bases left unmatched: 6. The CDR3 sequence is 14 residues long. CDR1 is DFQATT and CDR2 is SNEGSKA in the germline V gene (reference sequence). CDR3 nucleotides: TGCAGTGCTACACCGGGACAGCACACAGATACGCAGTATTTT. Translated: CSATPGQHTDTQYF.

This clonotype was detected ten times or more. V and J are TRBV9 and TRBJ2-7; 7 bases fit TRBD1. The ends lost 1 base at V and 5 bases at J; junction bases unmatched: 12. The CDR3 contains 16 residues. Germline lookup yields CDR1 SGDLS and CDR2 YYNGEE. CDR3 protein: CASSVRSRAGTDEQYF. DNA for the CDR3: TGTGCCAGCAGCGTACGCTCAAGAGCAGGGACAGACGAGCAGTACTTC.

The chain has TRBV15 and TRBJ2-7, with D possibly TRBD1 on 5 matching bases. Deletions cut 0 bases from V and 3 bases from J, with 12 bases between. The CDR3 length is 15 residues. Germline CDR1 and CDR2: LNHNV and YYDKDF (reference sequence). The CDR3 DNA is TGTGCCACCAGCAGAGATCTCGGGCAGGGCTACGAGCAGTACTTC. It codes for CATSRDLGQGYEQYF.

This clonotype was seen more than once but under ten times. The chain employs TRBV6-1 and TRBJ2-1; 7 bases map to TRBD2. The CDR3 is made up of 15 amino acids. The V segment lost 3 bases and the J segment 3 bases; nucleotides outside the gene matches: 5. The V gene's germline CDR1 is MNHNS and CDR2 SASEGT. The CDR3, as DNA: TGTGCCAGCAGTGAGTCAGCGGGAAACTACAATGAGCAGTTCTTC. Translating gives CASSESAGNYNEQFF.

V gene TRBV11-2 combines with J gene TRBJ2-7; possible D gene TRBD1, 5 bases. CDR3 length equals 15 residues. Germline CDR1 and CDR2: SGHAT and FQNNGV. The V and J ends lost 5 bases and 0 bases respectively, with 14 bases between them. The CDR3, as DNA: TGTGCCAGCAGCCCCAGGGCAGGCCTCTCCTACGAGCAGTACTTC. Translation gives CASSPRAGLSYEQYF.

The rearrangement uses TRBV6-1 and TRBJ2-7, with TRBD2 matching 8 bases. Germline V gene sequence: CDR1 MNHNS, CDR2 SASEGT. Unmatched junction bases numbered 9, after V lost 1 base and J lost 4 bases. The CDR3 spans 16 residues. The DNA for the CDR3 is TGTGCCAGCAGTGAAGTTGGTGCGGGAGGAGGGTACGAGCAGTACTTC. Residues: CASSEVGAGGGYEQYF.

There are a few counts of this clonotype. CDR3 residues: CASSLWQGAIAGELFF. DNA for the CDR3: TGTGCCAGCAGCTTGTGGCAGGGAGCGATTGCCGGGGAGCTGTTTTTT. The chain uses TRBV14 and TRBJ2-2; D tentatively fits TRBD1 or TRBD2 (5 bases each). CDR3 length: 16 amino acids. The germline V gene has CDR1 SGHDN and CDR2 FVKESK. The V and J ends lost 5 bases and 6 bases respectively, with 19 bases between them.

The J gene is TRBJ2-2, the V gene TRBV3-1, with D perhaps TRBD1 (5 bases). Trimming pared 4 bases from V and 0 bases from J, leaving 12 bases between. This CDR3 has 16 residues. Germline V gives CDR1 LGHDT, CDR2 YNNKEL (reference sequence). The CDR3 sequence: CASSRGDSSNTGELFF. The CDR3 nucleotides read TGTGCCAGCAGCCGGGGTGACAGCTCGAACACCGGGGAGCTGTTTTTT. The full variable domain, rest sourced from reference TRBV3-1 and TRBJ2-2, is DTAVSQTPKYLVTQMGNDKSIKCEQNLGHDTMYWYKQDSKKFLKIMFSYNNKELIINETVPNRFSPKSPDKAHLNLHINSLELGDSAVYFCASSRGDSSNTGELFFGEGSRLTVL.

The J gene is TRBJ1-4, the V gene TRBV5-1, with D maybe TRBD1 (5 bases). Germline-derived CDR1 and CDR2 are SGHRS and YFSETQ. Trimming removed 0 bases at V and 8 bases at J, with 14 bases between. There are 15 residues in the CDR3. The CDR3 nucleotides are TGCGCCAGCAGCTTGGATGGCAGGGAGGAGGAAAAACTGTTTTTT. As protein: CASSLDGREEEKLFF.

The V gene is TRBV6-1, the J gene TRBJ2-3; tentatively, D is TRBD1 (5 bases). The germline gives CDR1 MNHNS, CDR2 SASEGT. V was trimmed by 5 bases and J by 0 bases, leaving 12 bases between them. There are 15 residues in the CDR3. CDR3 region: CASSPSRQSTDTQYF. In DNA, the CDR3 is TGTGCCAGCAGTCCGTCCCGACAGAGCACAGATACGCAGTATTTT.

The gene calls are TRBV4-2 and TRBJ1-5, with D possibly being TRBD1 (5 bases). Germline values: CDR1 LGHNA, CDR2 YNFKEQ. The CDR3 is 16 residues long. Deletions cut 4 bases from V and 2 bases from J, with 15 bases between. The CDR3: CASSLFGGWGNQPQHF. CDR3 nucleotide sequence: TGTGCCAGCAGCCTGTTTGGGGGATGGGGCAATCAGCCCCAGCATTTT.

This rearrangement joins TRBV4-2 to TRBJ2-7; no firm D call. The CDR3 is made up of 16 amino acids. Trimming shortened V by 0 bases and J by 2 bases, and 14 bases separated the two germline ends. Germline loops: CDR1 LGHNA, CDR2 YNFKEQ. DNA of the CDR3: TGTGCCAGCAGCCAAGATCTAAGCTCCAGGACCTACGAGCAGTACTTC. Its translation: CASSQDLSSRTYEQYF.

The genes are TRBV7-9 and TRBJ1-1; the D gene is possibly TRBD1 (6 bases). The germline V gene encodes CDR1 SEHNR and CDR2 FQNEAQ (reference sequence). V lost 7 bases to trimming and J lost 4 bases, with 19 bases between them. The CDR3 covers 15 residues. CDR3: CASTSGGQGGTEAFF. The CDR3 bases are TGTGCCAGCACTTCGGGGGGGCAGGGAGGCACTGAAGCTTTCTTT.

The chain couples TRBV7-9 to TRBJ2-1, with TRBD2 matching 7 bases. V was clipped by 0 bases and J by 10 bases; unmatched bases: 12. This CDR3 contains 16 residues. Germline CDR1 SEHNR, CDR2 FQNEAQ (reference sequence). The CDR3 here is CASSLATGTKLWEQFF. The CDR3 bases are TGTGCCAGCAGCTTAGCCACCGGGACTAAGCTCTGGGAGCAGTTCTTC.

This clonotype was seen at least ten times. J is TRBJ2-3 and V is TRBV5-6, with 14 nucleotides matching TRBD2. J gave up 2 bases and V 3 bases, and 2 bases lay outside the gene matches. In germline, CDR1 is SGHDT, CDR2 YYEEEE. The CDR3 totals 16 residues. The CDR3 DNA reads TGTGCCAGCAGCTGGGGACTAGCGGGGGACACAGATACGCAGTATTTT. Translation: CASSWGLAGDTDTQYF.

This clonotype was observed at least ten times. J is TRBJ2-7 and V is TRBV7-9, with TRBD1 as a possible D gene (8 bases). This CDR3 has 15 amino acids. Germline V gene data show CDR1 as SEHNR and CDR2 as FQNEAQ (reference sequence). With 5 bases removed from V and 0 bases from J, the gap between germline ends came to 14 bases. In DNA, the CDR3 is TGTGCCAGCAGCGGTACAGGGGGGGACTCCTACGAGCAGTACTTC. The encoded protein is CASSGTGGDSYEQYF.

V and J are TRBV20-1 and TRBJ2-2, with 7 bases identical to TRBD2. The germline CDR1 and CDR2 sequences are DFQATT and SNEGSKA (reference sequence). V lost 5 bases and J lost 7; bases outside the gene matches: 7. The CDR3 is 13 residues long. CDR3 bases: TGCAGTGCTCCCAAGCGGGAAGGCGGGGAGCTGTTTTTT. Translated, it gives CSAPKREGGELFF.

The rearrangement links TRBV12-3 or TRBV12-4 to TRBJ2-3; D possibly uses TRBD1 or TRBD2 (5 bases each). This CDR3 has 15 residues. The V end lost 6 bases, the J end lost 0 bases, and 13 bases lay between the germline ends. The CDR3 reads CASRGDRASTDTQYF. DNA of the CDR3: TGTGCCAGCAGGGGGGATAGGGCTAGCACAGATACGCAGTATTTT.